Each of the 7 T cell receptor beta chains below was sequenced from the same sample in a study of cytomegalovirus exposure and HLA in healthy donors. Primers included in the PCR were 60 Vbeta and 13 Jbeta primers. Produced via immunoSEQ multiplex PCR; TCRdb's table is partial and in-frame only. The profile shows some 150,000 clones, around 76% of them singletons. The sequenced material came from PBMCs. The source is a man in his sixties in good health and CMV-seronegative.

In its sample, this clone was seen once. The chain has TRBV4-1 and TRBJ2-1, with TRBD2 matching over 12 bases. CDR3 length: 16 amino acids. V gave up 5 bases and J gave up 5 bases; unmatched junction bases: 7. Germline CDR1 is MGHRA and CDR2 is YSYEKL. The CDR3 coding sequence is TGCGCCAGCAGCAAGAGACTAGCGGGGGTCGACAATGAGCAGTTCTTC. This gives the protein CASSKRLAGVDNEQFF.

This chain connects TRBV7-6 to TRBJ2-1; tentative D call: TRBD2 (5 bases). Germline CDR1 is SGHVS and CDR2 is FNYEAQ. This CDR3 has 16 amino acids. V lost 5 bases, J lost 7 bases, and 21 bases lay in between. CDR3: CASSPNLTPGINEQFF. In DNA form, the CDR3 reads TGTGCCAGCAGCCCAAACTTGACTCCCGGGATAAATGAGCAGTTCTTC.

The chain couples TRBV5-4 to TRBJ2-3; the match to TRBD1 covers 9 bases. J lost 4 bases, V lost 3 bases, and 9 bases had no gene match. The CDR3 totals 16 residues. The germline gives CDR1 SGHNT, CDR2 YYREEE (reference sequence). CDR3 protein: CASSSDRGKSADTQYF. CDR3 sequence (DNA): TGTGCCAGCAGCTCGGACAGGGGAAAGAGTGCAGATACGCAGTATTTT.

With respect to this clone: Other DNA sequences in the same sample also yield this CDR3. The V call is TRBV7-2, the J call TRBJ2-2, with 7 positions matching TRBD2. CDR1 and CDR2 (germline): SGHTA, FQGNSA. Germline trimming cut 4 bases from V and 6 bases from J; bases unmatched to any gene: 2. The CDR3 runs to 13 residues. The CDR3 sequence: CASSSGLAGELFF. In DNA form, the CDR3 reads TGTGCCAGCAGCTCCGGACTAGCCGGGGAGCTGTTTTTT.

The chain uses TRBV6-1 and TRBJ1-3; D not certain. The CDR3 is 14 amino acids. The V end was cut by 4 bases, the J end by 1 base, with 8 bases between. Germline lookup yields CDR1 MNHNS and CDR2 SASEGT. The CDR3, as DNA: TGTGCCAGCAGTGTCGGGTATTCTGGAAACACCATATATTTT. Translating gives CASSVGYSGNTIYF.

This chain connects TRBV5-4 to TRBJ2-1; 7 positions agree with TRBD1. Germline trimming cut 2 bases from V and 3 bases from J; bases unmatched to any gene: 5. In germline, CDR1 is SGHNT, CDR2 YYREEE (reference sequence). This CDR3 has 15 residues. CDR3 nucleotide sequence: TGTGCCAGCAGCTTTGGGGGACAGCGCTACAATGAGCAGTTCTTC. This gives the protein CASSFGGQRYNEQFF.

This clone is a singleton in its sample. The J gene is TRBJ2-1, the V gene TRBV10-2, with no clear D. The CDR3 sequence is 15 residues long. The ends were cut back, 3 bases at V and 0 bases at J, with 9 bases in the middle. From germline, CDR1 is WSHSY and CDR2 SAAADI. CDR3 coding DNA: TGCGCCAGCAGTGACGGGTTGAGCTCCTACAATGAGCAGTTCTTC. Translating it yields CASSDGLSSYNEQFF.